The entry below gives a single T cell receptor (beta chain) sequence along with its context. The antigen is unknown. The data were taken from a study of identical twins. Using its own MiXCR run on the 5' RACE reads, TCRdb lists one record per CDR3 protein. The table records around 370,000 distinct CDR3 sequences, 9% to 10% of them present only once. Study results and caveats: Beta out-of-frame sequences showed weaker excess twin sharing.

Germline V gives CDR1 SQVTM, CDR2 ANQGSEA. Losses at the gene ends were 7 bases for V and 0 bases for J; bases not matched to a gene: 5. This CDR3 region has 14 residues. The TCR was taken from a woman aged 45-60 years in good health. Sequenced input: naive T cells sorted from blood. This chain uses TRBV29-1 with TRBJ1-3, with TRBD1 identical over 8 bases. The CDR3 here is CSALTGASGNTIYF. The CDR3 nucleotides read TGCAGCGCCTTGACAGGGGCCTCTGGAAACACCATATATTTT.